Shown below are 15 T cell receptor beta chains from a single sample sequenced in a study of CD8 T cells in ankylosing spondylitis. Findings and caveats of the study: Blood of patients with ankylosing spondylitis appeared to be characterized by a TCR beta motif of seven or eight highly homologous variants.

TCRdb re-derived calls from the 5' RACE reads in MiXCR, one entry per CDR3 protein. The table records 300,000 to 400,000 distinct CDR3 sequences, approximately 20% of them present only once. No antigens are known for them. The sample taken for sequencing was blood, either unsorted or a sorted T cell fraction (not recorded which). All receptors come from a male donor with ankylosing spondylitis.

V gene TRBV15 combines with J gene TRBJ1-6; 7 nucleotides match TRBD1. V was pared by 6 bases and J by 7 bases, with 12 bases of the junction left unmatched. CDR3 length: 16 residues. Germline V gene data show CDR1 as LNHNV and CDR2 as YYDKDF (reference sequence). Here the CDR3 reads CATRDLYQGENSPLHF. The DNA for the CDR3 is TGTGCCACCAGGGATTTGTATCAGGGGGAGAATTCACCCCTCCACTTT.

This clonotype was seen a few times. The chain employs TRBV15 and TRBJ2-3; 8 bases fit TRBD1. CDR1 and CDR2 (germline): LNHNV, YYDKDF (reference sequence). The CDR3 spans 17 residues. V gave up 2 bases and J gave up 2 bases; unmatched junction bases: 9. In nucleotides, the CDR3 is TGTGCCACCAGCAGATTCCCCGGGACAGGCTACACAGATACGCAGTATTTT. Translated: CATSRFPGTGYTDTQYF.

This chain links TRBV7-9 with TRBJ1-4; maybe TRBD1 (6 bases). V shed 5 bases and J shed 7 bases, with 14 bases lying between them. The CDR3 loop spans 14 amino acids. Per germline, CDR1 SEHNR and CDR2 FQNEAQ (reference sequence). The CDR3 is CASSLRGGGEKLFF. Here the CDR3 DNA reads TGTGCCAGCAGCCTCCGGGGAGGGGGTGAAAAACTGTTTTTT.

The V gene is TRBV19, the J gene TRBJ2-1; 8 positions match TRBD1. Germline V gene lookup returns CDR1 LNHDA and CDR2 SQIVND (reference sequence). The CDR3 runs 14 residues. V was pared by 5 bases and J by 7 bases, with 7 bases of the junction left unmatched. The CDR3 DNA is TGTGCCAGTAGTCCTAGACAGGGGCTAAATGAGCAGTTCTTC. Translation gives CASSPRQGLNEQFF.

The chain combines TRBV12-3 or TRBV12-4 with TRBJ2-5; D unclear. Trimming shortened V by 2 bases and J by 5 bases, and 12 bases separated the two germline ends. The CDR3 spans 14 residues. DNA for the CDR3: TGTGCCAGCAGTTTATTGGGCCTGGGCGAGACCCAGTACTTC. The encoded protein is CASSLLGLGETQYF.

This clonotype was picked up a small number of times. The genes are TRBV20-1 and TRBJ1-1; maybe TRBD1 (5 bases). The CDR3 consists of 16 residues. The germline V and J ends were trimmed by 1 base and 3 bases, with 18 bases remaining between them. Germline V gene lookup returns CDR1 DFQATT and CDR2 SNEGSKA (reference sequence). The CDR3, as DNA: TGCAGTGCTAGAGGCCCATGGGGGGAGCTACACACTGAAGCTTTCTTT. It yields the protein CSARGPWGELHTEAFF.

The J gene is TRBJ2-1, the V gene TRBV18; TRBD1 agrees at 9 bases. After removal of 2 bases from V and 8 bases from J, the junction contained 7 bases not matched to a gene. The CDR3 is 15 residues long. Germline lookup yields CDR1 KGHSH and CDR2 LQKENI. The CDR3 DNA is TGTGCCAGCTCACCAAATACAGGGGGCCGATATGAGCAGTTCTTC. As protein: CASSPNTGGRYEQFF.

CDR3 sequence: CASSLAPESDTQYF. In DNA form, the CDR3 reads TGCGCCAGCAGCTTGGCCCCTGAATCAGATACGCAGTATTTT. V usage is TRBV5-1 and J usage is TRBJ2-3; D unresolved. The CDR3 runs to 14 residues. The germline V gene encodes CDR1 SGHRS and CDR2 YFSETQ. Trimming cost V 0 bases and J 4 bases, with 9 bases left between them.

This clonotype was counted a few times. CDR3 region: CASSVRDRSNQPQHF. The CDR3 bases are TGTGCCAGCAGCGTCCGGGACAGGAGCAATCAGCCCCAGCATTTT. The rearrangement uses TRBV21-1 and TRBJ1-5; the D call TRBD1 from the table was never checked on the DNA. TRBV21-1 is shown as a pseudogene. The CDR3 spans 15 residues.

J is TRBJ2-1 and V is TRBV2; 11 bases fit TRBD1. The CDR3 totals 15 residues. The V gene end was trimmed by 5 bases and the J gene end by 8 bases; junction bases not matched to a gene: 8. Germline V gives CDR1 SNHLY, CDR2 FYNNEI. This CDR3 reads CASSPYGQGAYEQFF. For the CDR3, the DNA is TGTGCCAGCAGTCCTTATGGACAGGGGGCCTATGAGCAGTTCTTC.

The chain carries TRBV11-2 and TRBJ2-2; D gene uncertain. The CDR3 length is 13 residues. Germline loops: CDR1 SGHAT, CDR2 FQNNGV. Trimming left V 0 bases short and J 5 bases short, with 4 bases between. CDR3: CASSLEQTGELFF. As DNA, the CDR3 is TGTGCCAGCAGCTTAGAACAGACCGGGGAGCTGTTTTTT.

The chain combines TRBV27 with TRBJ2-3, with D perhaps matching TRBD2 (5 bases). Between the trimmed V and J ends, which lost 3 bases and 6 bases, there was a span of 22 bases. The germline V gene encodes CDR1 MNHEY and CDR2 SMNVEV (reference sequence). The CDR3 loop spans 17 amino acids. CDR3 DNA sequence: TGTGCCAGCAGTTTCCGATATCGTCGGGATATAATGGATACGCAGTATTTT. Translated, it gives CASSFRYRRDIMDTQYF.

This clonotype was detected a few times. This CDR3 reads CASSLEYPAGGGNTIYF. CDR3 in DNA: TGCGCCAGCAGCTTGGAATACCCGGCGGGCGGTGGAAACACCATATATTTT. The J gene is TRBJ1-3, the V gene TRBV5-1; D call uncertain. Germline V lookup: CDR1 SGHRS, CDR2 YFSETQ. The CDR3 is made up of 17 amino acids. V lost 0 bases and J 3 bases, leaving 16 bases between the germline ends.

The gene calls are TRBV12-1 and TRBJ2-1; the listed D gene, TRBD2, was not tested against the DNA. TRBV12-1 is assigned pseudogene status. CDR3 length: 16 amino acids. The CDR3 bases are TGTGCCAGCAGCGTTGGGACTAGCGGGACGTACAATGAGCAGTTCTTC. Translating it yields CASSVGTSGTYNEQFF.

This clonotype came up a few times. This sequence joins TRBV5-6 and TRBJ2-5; tentative D call: TRBD1 (6 bases). Trimming stripped 4 bases from V and 4 bases from J, with 20 bases between. Per germline, CDR1 SGHDT and CDR2 YYEEEE. The CDR3 has 16 residues. CDR3 in amino acids: CASSTYWKGQSETQYF. DNA of the CDR3: TGTGCCAGCAGCACCTACTGGAAAGGACAGTCAGAGACCCAGTACTTC.